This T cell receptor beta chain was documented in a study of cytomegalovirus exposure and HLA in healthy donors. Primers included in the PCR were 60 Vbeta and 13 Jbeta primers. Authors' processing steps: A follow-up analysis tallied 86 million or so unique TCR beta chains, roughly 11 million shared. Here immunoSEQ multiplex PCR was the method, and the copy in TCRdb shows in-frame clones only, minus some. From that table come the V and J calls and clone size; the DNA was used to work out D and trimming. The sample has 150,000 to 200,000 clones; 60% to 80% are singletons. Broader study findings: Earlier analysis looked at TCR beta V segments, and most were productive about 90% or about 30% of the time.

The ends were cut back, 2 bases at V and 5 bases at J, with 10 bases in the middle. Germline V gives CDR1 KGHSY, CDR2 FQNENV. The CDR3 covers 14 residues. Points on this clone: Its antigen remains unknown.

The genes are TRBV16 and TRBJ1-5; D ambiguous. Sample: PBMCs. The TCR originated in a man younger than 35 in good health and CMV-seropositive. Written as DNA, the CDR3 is TGTGCCAGCAGCCAAAGCTCGGTATATCAGCCCCAGCATTTT. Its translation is CASSQSSVYQPQHF.